The 16 T cell receptor beta chains presented below share a single source sample, sequenced in a study of shared clonotypes between healthy human individuals (dated by TCRdb to between 2020 and 2021). The library was prepared using the immunoSEQ multiplex PCR assay. In its TCRdb copy, this immuneACCESS table keeps in-frame sequences only and misses some clones. Where compared with another copy, unresolved V genes explain less than half of these, and the others have no known cause. In all, the sample holds 2 million to 2.5 million clones, and 80% to 95% of those were seen once. Of the sample, roughly 0.36% falls within the top ten clones. Sequenced sample: naive CD4+ T cells from PBMCs. Explained via the paper, the cell subset or site label denotes: CD45RA+ positively selected. These receptors were obtained from a man in his late teens or twenties in good health. Some clones in this sample may be carry-over from other donors' samples.

This chain uses TRBV7-3 with TRBJ2-1; D is unresolved. In germline, CDR1 is SGHTA, CDR2 FQGTGA. Trimming took off 5 bases at V and 1 base at J, with 15 bases between the two ends. There are 16 residues in the CDR3. CDR3: CASSPPGSRSYNEQFF. The CDR3 nucleotides read TGTGCCAGCAGCCCCCCGGGCAGCCGGTCCTACAATGAGCAGTTCTTC.

J is TRBJ2-1 and V is TRBV7-2; 7 bases are shared with TRBD2. Germline V gives CDR1 SGHTA, CDR2 FQGNSA. The CDR3 is 16 residues long. J gave up 5 bases and V 4 bases, and 11 bases lay outside the gene matches. DNA for the CDR3: TGTGCCAGCAGCTACAGAGCGGGGAATTTAAACAATGAGCAGTTCTTC. This translates into CASSYRAGNLNNEQFF.

On this clone: The same CDR3 arises from other DNA sequences in this sample as well. V and J are TRBV6-6 and TRBJ2-5, with D unclear. CDR1 and CDR2 (germline): MNHNY, SVGAGI (reference sequence). This CDR3 region has 15 residues. V was trimmed by 0 bases and J by 4 bases, leaving 12 bases between them. The CDR3 coding sequence is TGTGCCAGCAGTTACTCGACCTTAGCTGGAGAGACCCAGTACTTC. It encodes CASSYSTLAGETQYF.

This chain links TRBV11-3 with TRBJ2-7; D could derive from TRBD1 or TRBD2 (5 bases each). Between the trimmed V and J ends, which lost 5 bases and 3 bases, there was a span of 17 bases. The germline V gene encodes CDR1 SGHNT and CDR2 YENEEA. This CDR3 region has 15 residues. CDR3 amino acids: CASSDSGTVGYEQYF. The CDR3 nucleotides are TGTGCCAGCAGCGACTCCGGGACCGTGGGCTACGAGCAGTACTTC.

V usage is TRBV29-1 and J usage is TRBJ1-4; D not resolved. The CDR3 totals 11 residues. V lost 4 bases to trimming and J lost 7 bases, with 7 bases between them. Germline CDR1 is SQVTM and CDR2 is ANQGSEA. The CDR3 sequence: CSVGFGEKLFF. Written as DNA, the CDR3 is TGCAGCGTTGGATTCGGTGAAAAACTGTTTTTT.

The gene calls are TRBV6-5 and TRBJ1-5, with 7 bases that match TRBD1. The CDR3 is 15 residues long. Germline assignment: CDR1 MNHEY and CDR2 SVGAGI. V trimming: 5 bases; J trimming: 7 bases; junction bases outside the gene matches: 11. The CDR3 region is CASSPRLQGQQPQHF. In DNA, the CDR3 is TGTGCCAGCAGTCCTAGGTTACAGGGACAGCAGCCCCAGCATTTT.

This sequence joins TRBV28 and TRBJ1-5; D is unresolved. The V gene's germline CDR1 is MDHEN and CDR2 SYDVKM. The V gene lost 4 bases and the J gene lost 2 bases, with 15 bases spanning the gap. The CDR3 covers 16 residues. DNA for the CDR3: TGTGCCAGCAGTTCCGAAGGTGGTTATCGCAATCAGCCCCAGCATTTT. Translated, it gives CASSSEGGYRNQPQHF.

The rearrangement uses TRBV18 and TRBJ2-2, with D perhaps matching TRBD2 (5 bases). This CDR3 has 16 amino acids. From germline, CDR1 is KGHSH and CDR2 LQKENI. The V end lost 6 bases, the J end lost 2 bases, and 16 bases lay between the germline ends. CDR3 DNA sequence: TGTGCCAGCTCCCCGCAGCGGATCACCAACACCGGGGAGCTGTTTTTT. Translated, it gives CASSPQRITNTGELFF.

The chain carries TRBV9 and TRBJ2-1; 10 positions match TRBD2. The CDR3 covers 16 residues. V dropped 4 bases and J dropped 5; count of bases not matched to a gene: 9. The germline V gene has CDR1 SGDLS and CDR2 YYNGEE. The CDR3 DNA follows: TGTGCCAGCAGCCCGCGAAGCGGGAGGGCAAACAATGAGCAGTTCTTC. As protein: CASSPRSGRANNEQFF.

The rearrangement joins TRBV5-1 to TRBJ1-2, with TRBD1 identical over 12 bases. The CDR3 consists of 15 residues. J gave up 4 bases and V 3 bases, and 4 bases lay outside the gene matches. CDR1 and CDR2 from the germline V gene are SGHRS and YFSETQ. Here the CDR3 reads CASSSPGQGAYGYTF. CDR3 coding DNA: TGCGCCAGCAGCTCGCCGGGACAGGGGGCCTATGGCTACACCTTC. The full variable domain, rest sourced from reference TRBV5-1 and TRBJ1-2, is KAGVTQTPRYLIKTRGQQVTLSCSPISGHRSVSWYQQTPGQGLQFLFEYFSETQRNKGNFPGRFSGRQFSNSRSEMNVSTLELGDSALYLCASSSPGQGAYGYTFGSGTRLTVV.

The V and J genes are TRBV7-2 and TRBJ2-1; D ambiguous. CDR1 is SGHTA, CDR2 FQGNSA, per germline. The CDR3 is made up of 13 amino acids. V was clipped by 5 bases and J by 8 bases, with 13 bases between them. The CDR3 sequence: CASSLGSQHEQFF. As DNA, the CDR3 is TGTGCCAGCAGCCTCGGCAGCCAGCATGAGCAGTTCTTC. Complete variable domain (other parts from reference TRBV7-2 and TRBJ2-1): GAGVSQSPSNKVTEKGKDVELRCDPISGHTALYWYRQSLGQGLEFLIYFQGNSAPDKSGLPSDRFSAERTGGSVSTLTIQRTQQEDSAVYLCASSLGSQHEQFFGPGTRLTVL.

The V gene is TRBV4-2, the J gene TRBJ1-5; possible D gene TRBD1, 5 bases. Germline values: CDR1 LGHNA, CDR2 YNFKEQ. Trimming pared 6 bases from V and 3 bases from J, leaving 15 bases between. The CDR3 totals 15 residues. CDR3 bases: TGTGCCAGCAGGTCAATGAGTGGGGCCAATCAGCCCCAGCATTTT. It translates to CASRSMSGANQPQHF.

The chain has TRBV20-1 and TRBJ2-1, with 8 bases that match TRBD2. The germline gives CDR1 DFQATT, CDR2 SNEGSKA (reference sequence). V lost 6 bases, J lost 15 bases, and 10 bases stayed unmatched. The CDR3 extends over 11 amino acids. The CDR3 region has the DNA TGCAGTGCCCCCTGGGGAGCGGGGGTGTTCTTC. Protein product: CSAPWGAGVFF.

This chain connects TRBV5-1 to TRBJ2-7, with 8 bases aligning to TRBD1. Germline V CDR1 and CDR2: SGHRS, YFSETQ. Trimming at V came to 6 bases and at J to 6 bases, leaving 5 bases not matched to a gene. The CDR3 runs to 12 residues. The CDR3 is CASTPGQGEQYF. CDR3 coding DNA: TGCGCCAGCACCCCCGGACAGGGCGAGCAGTACTTC.

This chain joins TRBV7-3 and TRBJ1-1, with D unresolved. The CDR3 contains 15 residues. Germline V gene data show CDR1 as SGHTA and CDR2 as FQGTGA. The V gene lost 8 bases and the J gene lost 1 base, with 17 bases spanning the gap. The DNA for the CDR3 is TGTGCCAGCGGGGAGGGTAGCCCAGGGAACACTGAAGCTTTCTTT. Its translation is CASGEGSPGNTEAFF.

This clone was seen a single time. This sample also contains other DNA sequences that code for the same CDR3. The rearrangement uses TRBV28 and TRBJ1-2, with D perhaps matching TRBD1 (5 bases). CDR3 length: 14 amino acids. Trimming pared 1 base from V and 8 bases from J, leaving 14 bases between. The germline V gene has CDR1 MDHEN and CDR2 SYDVKM. CDR3 amino acids: CASSLSGGVGGYTF. The CDR3 nucleotides are TGTGCCAGCAGTTTATCTGGAGGGGTCGGCGGCTACACCTTC.